Listed here are 22 T cell receptor beta chains from one sample, sequenced in a study of blood T cell repertoires in COVID-19. The data were produced by immunoSEQ multiplex PCR, yet TCRdb's version contains in-frame clones alone and is incomplete. The data hold 200,000 to 250,000 clones, with around 81% observed a single time. Sequenced sample: peripheral blood. These receptors were collected from a man in his thirties or forties who had recovered from COVID-19.

The chain employs TRBV7-3 and TRBJ2-3; 11 positions match TRBD2. Germline CDR1 reads SGHTA; CDR2 reads FQGTGA. CDR3 size: 15 residues. Unmatched junction bases numbered 7, after V lost 5 bases and J lost 6 bases. As DNA, the CDR3 is TGTGCCAGCAGCATAGTAGCGGGGGGGCGTGATACGCAGTATTTT. Encoded protein: CASSIVAGGRDTQYF.

V gene TRBV5-1 combines with J gene TRBJ1-2, with a tentative D call TRBD1 (6 bases). Deletions cut 7 bases from V and 3 bases from J, with 19 bases between. The CDR3 sequence is 15 residues long. Germline CDR1 reads SGHRS; CDR2 reads YFSETQ. DNA for the CDR3: TGCGCCAGCGCCGGTGGGGGGGCGCGTGACTATGGCTACACCTTC. It specifies CASAGGGARDYGYTF.

V gene TRBV10-3 combines with J gene TRBJ2-7; D possibly corresponds to TRBD2 (6 bases). The germline V gene encodes CDR1 ENHRY and CDR2 SYGVKD. The CDR3 covers 12 residues. CDR3 bases: TGTGCGCTGGGGGGAGCCGGGAACGAGCAGTACTTC. The encoded protein is CALGGAGNEQYF.

The V gene is TRBV2, the J gene TRBJ1-6, with TRBD1 matching over 8 bases. CDR3 size: 14 residues. The V segment lost 4 bases and the J segment 11 bases; nucleotides outside the gene matches: 7. CDR1 and CDR2 from the germline V gene are SNHLY and FYNNEI. The CDR3 DNA reads TGTGCCAGCAGTGGAGGACAGGGTCTACCACCCCTCCACTTT. It yields the protein CASSGGQGLPPLHF.

This clone was seen more than once but under ten times. The rearrangement uses TRBV2 and TRBJ1-2; possible D gene TRBD1, 6 bases. CDR3 length: 15 amino acids. With 5 bases removed from V and 4 bases from J, the gap between germline ends came to 17 bases. Germline V gives CDR1 SNHLY, CDR2 FYNNEI. This chain's CDR3 is CASSNLPRQVYGYTF. The CDR3 DNA follows: TGTGCCAGCAGTAACCTTCCCCGACAGGTCTATGGCTACACCTTC. Full variable domain (outside the CDR3, taken from reference TRBV2 and TRBJ1-2): EPEVTQTPSHQVTQMGQEVILRCVPISNHLYFYWYRQILGQKVEFLVSFYNNEISEKSEIFDDQFSVERPDGSNFTLKIRSTKLEDSAMYFCASSNLPRQVYGYTFGSGTRLTVV.

This clone was seen a few times. V usage is TRBV7-2 and J usage is TRBJ2-1, with a tentative D call TRBD2 (5 bases). Trimming cost V 1 base and J 6 bases, with 16 bases left between them. Germline V gene sequence: CDR1 SGHTA, CDR2 FQGNSA. The CDR3 extends over 16 amino acids. CDR3 protein: CASSLVAGGPGNEQFF. The CDR3 DNA reads TGTGCCAGCAGCTTAGTGGCGGGCGGCCCCGGCAATGAGCAGTTCTTC.

J is TRBJ1-3 and V is TRBV9; 7 bases are shared with TRBD1. This CDR3 has 16 amino acids. Trimming cost V 3 bases and J 2 bases; bases outside gene matches: 8. Germline CDR1 SGDLS, CDR2 YYNGEE. CDR3 region: CASSGRQDRAGNTIYF. Here the CDR3 DNA reads TGTGCCAGCAGCGGACGCCAAGACAGGGCTGGAAACACCATATATTTT.

This sequence joins TRBV12-3 or TRBV12-4 and TRBJ1-2, with 8 bases identical to TRBD1. V dropped 4 bases and J dropped 5; count of bases not matched to a gene: 3. The CDR3 contains 13 residues. The CDR3 bases are TGTGCCAGCAGTTGGGACAGGAGGTATGGCTACACCTTC. As protein: CASSWDRRYGYTF.

The V and J genes are TRBV7-9 and TRBJ2-3; D is unclear. V was pared by 1 base and J by 1 base, with 6 bases between. Per the germline V gene, CDR1 is SEHNR and CDR2 is FQNEAQ (reference sequence). This CDR3 contains 14 residues. The CDR3 loop is CASSLVGRTDTQYF. The DNA for the CDR3 is TGTGCCAGCAGCTTAGTGGGCCGCACAGATACGCAGTATTTT. Drawing the rest from reference TRBV7-9 and TRBJ2-3, the complete variable domain is DTGVSQNPRHKITKRGQNVTFRCDPISEHNRLYWYRQTLGQGPEFLTYFQNEAQLEKSRLLSDRFSAERPKGSFSTLEIQRTEQGDSAMYLCASSLVGRTDTQYFGPGTRLTVL.

The rearrangement uses TRBV7-2 and TRBJ1-2, with TRBD1 matching over 9 bases. This CDR3 has 15 amino acids. In germline, CDR1 is SGHTA, CDR2 FQGNSA. Trimming at V came to 4 bases and at J to 4 bases, leaving 7 bases not matched to a gene. The CDR3 nucleotides read TGTGCCAGCAGCTCGCCCGGGACAGGGCTCTATGGCTACACCTTC. Its protein product is CASSSPGTGLYGYTF.

The chain is built from TRBV28 and TRBJ1-6; D remains unclear. The CDR3 sequence is 12 residues long. V was cut by 7 bases and J by 6 bases, with 7 bases left in between. CDR1 MDHEN and CDR2 SYDVKM come from the germline V gene. CDR3 sequence: CASTGLNSPLHF. The DNA of the CDR3 is TGTGCCAGCACAGGACTTAATTCACCCCTCCACTTT.

V and J are TRBV10-3 and TRBJ1-1, with D tentatively TRBD1 (5 bases). The CDR3 contains 16 residues. Germline V gene sequence: CDR1 ENHRY, CDR2 SYGVKD. Trimming pared 10 bases from V and 4 bases from J, leaving 25 bases between. CDR3 loop: CATKGGQGGVGTEAFF. DNA for the CDR3: TGTGCCACAAAGGGTGGGCAGGGTGGCGTGGGCACTGAAGCTTTCTTT.

The chain uses TRBV6-1 and TRBJ1-2, with D unresolved. Trimming cost V 2 bases and J 2 bases, with 9 bases left between them. Germline V gives CDR1 MNHNS, CDR2 SASEGT. The CDR3 runs to 14 residues. CDR3 sequence: CASSENGANYGYTF. As DNA, the CDR3 is TGTGCCAGCAGTGAAAACGGAGCGAACTATGGCTACACCTTC.

This rearrangement joins TRBV7-9 to TRBJ1-2, with 12 bases identical to TRBD1. The germline V gene encodes CDR1 SEHNR and CDR2 FQNEAQ (reference sequence). After removal of 4 bases from V and 8 bases from J, the junction contained 8 bases not matched to a gene. The length of the CDR3 is 15 residues. CDR3 sequence reads: CASSSTGTGGGGYTF. The CDR3 nucleotides are TGTGCCAGCAGCTCGACCGGGACAGGGGGCGGGGGCTACACCTTC. Together with reference TRBV7-9 and TRBJ1-2, the CDR3 gives the full variable domain: DTGVSQNPRHKITKRGQNVTFRCDPISEHNRLYWYRQTLGQGPEFLTYFQNEAQLEKSRLLSDRFSAERPKGSFSTLEIQRTEQGDSAMYLCASSSTGTGGGGYTFGSGTRLTVV.

The gene calls are TRBV3-1 (or the pseudogene TRBV3-2) and TRBJ2-3; no firm D call. Germline-derived CDR1 and CDR2 are LGHDT and YNNKEL (reference sequence). The CDR3 length is 18 residues. V dropped 0 bases and J dropped 0 bases, with 16 bases sitting between them. CDR3 sequence: CASSQEFGRVISTDTQYF. The CDR3 DNA is TGTGCCAGCAGCCAAGAGTTCGGCCGGGTTATTAGCACAGATACGCAGTATTTT.

The J gene is TRBJ1-1, the V gene TRBV6-5, with D maybe TRBD1 (5 bases). The V end lost 5 bases, the J end lost 7 bases, and 11 bases lay between the germline ends. The CDR3 sequence is 12 residues long. Germline V CDR1 and CDR2: MNHEY, SVGAGI. CDR3 sequence: CASSIQGGEAFF. The CDR3 coding sequence is TGTGCCAGCAGTATTCAGGGAGGTGAAGCTTTCTTT.

The chain carries TRBV29-1 and TRBJ1-2; 10 bases fit TRBD1. Germline values: CDR1 SQVTM, CDR2 ANQGSEA. The length of the CDR3 is 14 residues. Trimming removed 7 bases from V and 5 bases from J; junction bases left unmatched: 10. The CDR3 sequence: CSAAAGQGGYGYTF. The CDR3 region has the DNA TGCAGCGCCGCCGCTGGACAGGGGGGTTATGGCTACACCTTC.

The genes are TRBV6-1 and TRBJ1-1, with 7 bases lining up with TRBD1. With 2 bases clipped from V and 3 bases from J, the junction kept 6 bases outside the gene matches. Germline CDR1 reads MNHNS; CDR2 reads SASEGT. This CDR3 comprises 15 residues. For the CDR3, the DNA is TGTGCCAGCAGTGAATGGGGGCAGGGGGACACTGAAGCTTTCTTT. The encoded protein is CASSEWGQGDTEAFF.

The chain uses TRBV3-1 (or the pseudogene TRBV3-2) and TRBJ1-4, with 7 bases matching TRBD1. Germline CDR1 and CDR2: LGHDT and YNNKEL (reference sequence). The CDR3 sequence is 16 residues long. With V trimmed by 3 bases and J by 4 bases, 8 bases remained unmatched. The CDR3 DNA follows: TGTGCCAGCAGCCAGTTAGGGGGCGCAAGTAATGAAAAACTGTTTTTT. It is translated as CASSQLGGASNEKLFF.

The chain recombines TRBV5-1 with TRBJ2-6; TRBD1 agrees at 10 bases. Trimming at V came to 7 bases and at J to 4 bases, leaving 11 bases not matched to a gene. In germline, CDR1 is SGHRS, CDR2 YFSETQ. The CDR3 extends over 17 amino acids. The CDR3 DNA reads TGCGCCAGCTCTCGGGAAGACAGGGGGCAAGGGGCCAACGTCCTGACTTTC. This sequence encodes CASSREDRGQGANVLTF.

This clone came up a few times. The chain joins TRBV7-9 to TRBJ1-2; D perhaps matches TRBD1 (5 bases). CDR3 size: 14 residues. With 5 bases removed from V and 3 bases from J, the gap between germline ends came to 13 bases. Looked up from germline, CDR1 is SEHNR and CDR2 is FQNEAQ (reference sequence). For the CDR3, the DNA is TGTGCCAGCAGCCCAGGGCAGCTAGACTATGGCTACACCTTC. As protein: CASSPGQLDYGYTF.

The chain couples TRBV18 to TRBJ1-1; 11 nucleotides align to TRBD1. The CDR3 covers 13 residues. J was trimmed by 10 bases and V by 4 bases; bases with no gene match: 5. Germline V gene data show CDR1 as KGHSH and CDR2 as LQKENI. The CDR3 spells CASSLRDRGVAFF. In DNA form, the CDR3 reads TGTGCCAGCTCACTGCGGGACAGGGGGGTAGCTTTCTTT. The whole variable domain, filled in from reference TRBV18 and TRBJ1-1, reads NAGVMQNPRHLVRRRGQEARLRCSPMKGHSHVYWYRQLPEEGLKFMVYLQKENIIDESGMPKERFSAEFPKEGPSILRIQQVVRGDSAAYFCASSLRDRGVAFFGQGTRLTVV.